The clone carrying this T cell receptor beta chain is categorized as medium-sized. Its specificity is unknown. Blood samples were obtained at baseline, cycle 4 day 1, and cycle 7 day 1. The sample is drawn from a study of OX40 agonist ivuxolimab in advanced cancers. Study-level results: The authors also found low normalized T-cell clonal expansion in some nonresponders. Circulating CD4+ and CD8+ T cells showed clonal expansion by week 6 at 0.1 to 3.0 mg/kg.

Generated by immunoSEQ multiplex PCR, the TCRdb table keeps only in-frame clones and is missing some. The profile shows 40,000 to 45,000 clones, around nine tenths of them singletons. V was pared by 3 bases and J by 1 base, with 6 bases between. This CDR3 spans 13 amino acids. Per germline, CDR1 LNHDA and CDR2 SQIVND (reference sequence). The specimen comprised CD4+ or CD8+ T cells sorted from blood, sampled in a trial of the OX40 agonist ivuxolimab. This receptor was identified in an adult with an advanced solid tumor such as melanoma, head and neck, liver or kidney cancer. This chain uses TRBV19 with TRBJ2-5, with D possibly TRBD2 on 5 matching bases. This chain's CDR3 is CASSMDFQETQYF. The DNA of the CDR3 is TGTGCCAGTAGTATGGACTTCCAAGAGACCCAGTACTTC.